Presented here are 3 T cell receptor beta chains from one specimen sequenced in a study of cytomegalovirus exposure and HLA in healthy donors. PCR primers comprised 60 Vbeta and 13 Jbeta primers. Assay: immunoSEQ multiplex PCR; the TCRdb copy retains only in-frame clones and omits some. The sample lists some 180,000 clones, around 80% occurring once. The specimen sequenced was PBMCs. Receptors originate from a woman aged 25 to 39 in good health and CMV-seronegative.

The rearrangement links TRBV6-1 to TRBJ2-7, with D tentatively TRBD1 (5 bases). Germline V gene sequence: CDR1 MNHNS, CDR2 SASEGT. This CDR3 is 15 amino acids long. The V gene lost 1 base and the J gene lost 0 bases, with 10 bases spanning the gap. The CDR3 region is CASSEGQWGSYEQYF. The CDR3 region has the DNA TGTGCCAGCAGTGAAGGACAGTGGGGCTCCTACGAGCAGTACTTC.

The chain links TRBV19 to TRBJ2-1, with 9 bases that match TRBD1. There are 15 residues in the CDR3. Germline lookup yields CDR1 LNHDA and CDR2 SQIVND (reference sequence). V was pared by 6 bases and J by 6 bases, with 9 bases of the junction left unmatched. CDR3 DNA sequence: TGTGCCAGTAGCCACAGGGGGCCTGGGGGCAATGAGCAGTTCTTC. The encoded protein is CASSHRGPGGNEQFF.

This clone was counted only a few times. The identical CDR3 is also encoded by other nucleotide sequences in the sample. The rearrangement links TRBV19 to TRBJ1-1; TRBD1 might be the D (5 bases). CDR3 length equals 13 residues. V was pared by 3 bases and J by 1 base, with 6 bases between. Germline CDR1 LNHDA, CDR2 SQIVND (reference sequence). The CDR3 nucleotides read TGTGCCAGTAGTATCGACAGGAACACTGAAGCTTTCTTT. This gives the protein CASSIDRNTEAFF.